This TCR beta chain was recovered during a study of cytomegalovirus exposure and HLA in healthy donors. The trim removed 5 bases at V and 0 bases at J, leaving 9 bases unmatched. This CDR3 comprises 18 residues. Per germline, CDR1 KGHSH and CDR2 LQKENI. Among the donors, all were healthy bone marrow donors. Broader study findings: Being productive about 90% or about 30% of the time was typical of most TCR beta V segments in an earlier analysis. TCR beta chains numbering about 160 were designated cytomegalovirus-associated.

Turning to this clone: Its specificity is not known.

The PCR ran on 60 Vbeta and 13 Jbeta primers. TCRdb's table, derived via immunoSEQ multiplex PCR, lists solely in-frame clones and lacks some. The sample holds 100,000 to 150,000 clones; about 80% are singletons and the top ten take roughly 4.2%. The V gene is TRBV18, the J gene TRBJ2-6; TRBD1 matches 8 bases. The sequenced sample was PBMCs. The sequence came from a woman in her thirties or forties in good health and CMV-seronegative. The chain's CDR3 is CASSSRTGLGSGANVLTF. The CDR3 bases are TGTGCCAGCTCATCTCGGACAGGGCTTGGCTCTGGGGCCAACGTCCTGACTTTC.